The clone carrying this TCR beta chain was seen more than once but under ten times. No antigen is known for it. The CDR3 is made up of 12 amino acids. The ends were cut back, 3 bases at V and 4 bases at J, with 6 bases in the middle. TCRdb re-derived calls from the reads in MiXCR, one entry per CDR3 protein. The table includes 20,000 to 25,000 distinct CDR3 sequences, around 77% detected once. This entry is derived from a study of type 1 regulatory T cells. Across the whole study: This in vitro CD4 product, T-allo10, is enriched for Tr1 cells and alloantigen-specific.

The graft donor-derived T-allo10 cells reportedly recognize host alloantigens, are anergic, and suppress alloantigen-specifically. The sequence derives from a human donor in good health. Material for sequencing was cultured T cells, either the whole culture or a sorted T cell fraction (not recorded which). As for subset: Tr1-enriched cell product generated in vitro against host alloantigens. This chain links TRBV12-3 or TRBV12-4 with TRBJ2-5; D remains ambiguous. This CDR3 reads CASSFLPETQYF. The DNA of the CDR3 is TGTGCCAGCAGTTTCCTCCCAGAGACCCAGTACTTC.